The next 20 T cell receptor beta chains were all read from a single sample in a study of Ad26.COV2.S vaccination and SARS-CoV-2 variants. This table comes from immunoSEQ multiplex PCR, and its TCRdb copy is limited to in-frame clones, with some not included. The table has 350,000 to 450,000 clones, roughly 94% seen once. The sequencing here drew on peripheral blood, taken after recovery from COVID-19. The receptors were sampled from a human donor who had recovered from COVID-19.

The gene calls are TRBV6-2 or TRBV6-3 and TRBJ2-5; no clear D. Germline V lookup: CDR1 MNHEY, CDR2 SVGEGT. The CDR3 covers 14 residues. The germline V and J ends were trimmed by 4 bases and 7 bases, with 16 bases remaining between them. The CDR3, as DNA: TGTGCCAGCAGTTTCAACAACCACGCAGGGACCCAGTACTTC. As protein: CASSFNNHAGTQYF.

The chain carries TRBV7-6 and TRBJ2-2; 8 nucleotides align to TRBD2. Unmatched junction bases numbered 5, after V lost 5 bases and J lost 0 bases. CDR3 size: 16 residues. Germline assignment: CDR1 SGHVS and CDR2 FNYEAQ. The chain's CDR3 is CASSAYGGANTGELFF. The CDR3 region has the DNA TGTGCCAGCAGCGCCTACGGGGGGGCGAACACCGGGGAGCTGTTTTTT.

The rearrangement joins TRBV9 to TRBJ1-2, with D possibly being TRBD1 (6 bases). CDR3 size: 13 residues. V was shortened by 4 bases and J by 6 bases, with 13 bases between the two germline ends. Per germline, CDR1 SGDLS and CDR2 YYNGEE. The CDR3 region has the DNA TGTGCCAGCAGCACCTCGGGGGGCGATGGCTACACCTTC. Its translation is CASSTSGGDGYTF.

Note on this clone: The germline gene is not matched at one end of the junction; a read error may be the cause. The chain's CDR3 is CASSISAGQVEHRGAVF. CDR3 DNA sequence: TGTGCCAGTAGTATAAGTGCGGGACAGGTCGAACACCGGGGAGCTGTTTTT. The rearrangement uses TRBV19 and TRBJ2-2; 8 bases align to TRBD1. Per the germline V gene, CDR1 is LNHDA and CDR2 is SQIVND (reference sequence). The CDR3 has 17 amino acids.

The rearrangement uses TRBV11-3 and TRBJ2-7, with D hard to call. Germline-derived CDR1 and CDR2 are SGHNT and YENEEA. The CDR3 is made up of 13 amino acids. Trimming stripped 1 base from V and 4 bases from J, with 8 bases between. The CDR3: CASSLGHTYEQYF. In DNA form, the CDR3 reads TGTGCCAGCAGCTTAGGACACACGTACGAGCAGTACTTC.

This chain connects TRBV14 to TRBJ2-2; a possible D gene is TRBD2 (6 bases). Trimming removed 6 bases from V and 4 bases from J, with 18 bases in between. Germline V gene sequence: CDR1 SGHDN, CDR2 FVKESK. The CDR3 has 16 residues. CDR3 in amino acids: CASRVGGSHFTGELFF. CDR3 nucleotide sequence: TGTGCCAGCAGGGTTGGGGGGTCACACTTCACCGGGGAGCTGTTTTTT.

CDR3: CASSLSGRGEKLFF. The CDR3 coding sequence is TGTGCCAGCAGCTTATCGGGCAGGGGTGAAAAACTGTTTTTT. The chain couples TRBV7-2 to TRBJ1-4, with D maybe TRBD1 (6 bases). The ends were cut back, 2 bases at V and 7 bases at J, with 11 bases in the middle. CDR3 size: 14 residues. Germline CDR1 SGHTA, CDR2 FQGNSA. The full variable domain, rest sourced from reference TRBV7-2 and TRBJ1-4, is GAGVSQSPSNKVTEKGKDVELRCDPISGHTALYWYRQSLGQGLEFLIYFQGNSAPDKSGLPSDRFSAERTGGSVSTLTIQRTQQEDSAVYLCASSLSGRGEKLFFGSGTQLSVL.

This clone was seen only once. The chain couples TRBV7-8 to TRBJ2-7; D is uncertain. The CDR3 has 12 residues. Germline V lookup: CDR1 SGHVS, CDR2 FQNEAQ. V lost 2 bases and J lost 6, with 8 bases in between. The CDR3, as DNA: TGTGCCAGCAGCTTATTGGGGTCCGAGCAGTACTTC. Translated, it gives CASSLLGSEQYF.

The chain combines TRBV5-1 with TRBJ2-2, with D possibly TRBD1 on 6 matching bases. V was trimmed by 7 bases and J by 6 bases, leaving 16 bases between them. The CDR3 has 14 residues. Germline CDR1 is SGHRS and CDR2 is YFSETQ. Here the CDR3 DNA reads TGCGCCAGCCGTGAGGGGGATCAATCCGGGGAGCTGTTTTTT. It codes for CASREGDQSGELFF.

This chain connects TRBV29-1 to TRBJ2-5; D tentatively fits TRBD1 or TRBD2 (5 bases each). This CDR3 is 14 amino acids long. From germline, CDR1 is SQVTM and CDR2 ANQGSEA. With 2 bases removed from V and 3 bases from J, the gap between germline ends came to 13 bases. The CDR3 DNA sequence: TGCAGCGTTGAAATGAGGGGAGTCGAAGAGACCCAGTACTTC. Amino acids: CSVEMRGVEETQYF.

The rearrangement links TRBV7-2 to TRBJ1-2; D is undetermined. Per the germline V gene, CDR1 is SGHTA and CDR2 is FQGNSA. The CDR3 totals 16 residues. Deletions cut 2 bases from V and 0 bases from J, with 13 bases between. CDR3 sequence reads: CASSLKGNSANYGYTF. In nucleotides, the CDR3 is TGTGCCAGCAGCTTAAAAGGGAATTCCGCTAACTATGGCTACACCTTC.

This CDR3 is CASSGRRGDWYEQFF. CDR3 sequence (DNA): TGTGCCAGCAGCGGACGCCGGGGGGATTGGTATGAGCAGTTCTTC. This chain joins TRBV5-4 and TRBJ2-1, with 7 positions matching TRBD2. The CDR3 is 15 residues long. After removal of 4 bases from V and 8 bases from J, the junction contained 12 bases not matched to a gene. Germline V gene lookup returns CDR1 SGHNT and CDR2 YYREEE (reference sequence).

Here the CDR3 DNA reads TGTGCCAGCAGCCCCTTCGGGGGGATCGGGTACGAGCAGTACTTC. The encoded protein is CASSPFGGIGYEQYF. This chain joins TRBV7-9 and TRBJ2-7, with 7 bases matching TRBD2. With 5 bases clipped from V and 4 bases from J, the junction kept 11 bases outside the gene matches. Germline values: CDR1 SEHNR, CDR2 FQNEAQ (reference sequence). The CDR3 has 15 residues.

This rearrangement joins TRBV5-1 to TRBJ1-1; D gene uncertain. V lost 3 bases and J 8 bases, leaving 20 bases between the germline ends. Germline-derived CDR1 and CDR2 are SGHRS and YFSETQ. The CDR3 loop spans 15 amino acids. The CDR3 protein is CASSSPFQSRPEAFF. DNA of the CDR3: TGCGCCAGCAGCTCACCTTTCCAGTCCCGACCGGAAGCTTTCTTT. The full variable domain, its missing parts supplied by reference TRBV5-1 and TRBJ1-1, is KAGVTQTPRYLIKTRGQQVTLSCSPISGHRSVSWYQQTPGQGLQFLFEYFSETQRNKGNFPGRFSGRQFSNSRSEMNVSTLELGDSALYLCASSSPFQSRPEAFFGQGTRLTVV.

The V call is TRBV7-9, the J call TRBJ2-2; tentatively, D is TRBD2 (6 bases). This CDR3 is 16 amino acids long. Germline lookup yields CDR1 SEHNR and CDR2 FQNEAQ (reference sequence). Trimming cost V 2 bases and J 3 bases, with 13 bases left between them. The CDR3 sequence: CASSLRSGEDTGELFF. CDR3 coding DNA: TGTGCCAGCAGCTTACGATCGGGGGAGGACACCGGGGAGCTGTTTTTT.

The chain has TRBV14 and TRBJ2-1; a weak D match, TRBD2 (5 bases). V was trimmed by 0 bases and J by 5 bases, leaving 8 bases between them. The germline V gene has CDR1 SGHDN and CDR2 FVKESK. The CDR3 runs 14 residues. The CDR3 sequence: CASSQELDDNEQFF. CDR3 nucleotides: TGTGCCAGCAGCCAAGAACTAGACGACAATGAGCAGTTCTTC.

V is TRBV9 and J is TRBJ2-7; D is uncertain. Trimming left V 0 bases short and J 2 bases short, with 12 bases between. The CDR3 sequence is 15 residues long. Germline CDR1 SGDLS, CDR2 YYNGEE. This CDR3 reads CASSVGSEFPYEQYF. The DNA of the CDR3 is TGTGCCAGCAGCGTAGGGAGCGAGTTCCCCTACGAGCAGTACTTC.

The rearrangement joins TRBV18 to TRBJ2-7, with 9 bases lining up with TRBD1. The J segment lost 3 bases and the V segment lost 2 bases, leaving 8 bases of the junction unmatched. The CDR3 covers 16 residues. From germline, CDR1 is KGHSH and CDR2 LQKENI. The CDR3 region is CASSPFSGQGDYEQYF. CDR3 coding DNA: TGTGCCAGCTCACCATTCTCGGGACAGGGTGACTACGAGCAGTACTTC.

This chain links TRBV7-6 with TRBJ1-2; the D gene is possibly TRBD1 (6 bases). CDR3 size: 14 residues. Germline V gene data show CDR1 as SGHVS and CDR2 as FNYEAQ. V shed 5 bases and J shed 2 bases, with 12 bases lying between them. CDR3 nucleotides: TGTGCCAGCAGCCCAGGGGATCCAAACTATGGCTACACCTTC. This translates into CASSPGDPNYGYTF.

This clone was counted once. This chain uses TRBV7-2 with TRBJ2-3, with a tentative D call TRBD1 (5 bases). The CDR3 runs 17 residues. Trimming stripped 2 bases from V and 0 bases from J, with 15 bases between. CDR1 is SGHTA and CDR2 is FQGNSA in the germline V gene. CDR3 loop: CASSLRGLASSTDTQYF. DNA for the CDR3: TGTGCCAGCAGCTTAAGGGGCTTGGCTTCCAGCACAGATACGCAGTATTTT.